This T cell receptor beta chain is from a study of regulatory T cells in long-lasting Graves disease. As for the study in general: The study enrolled newly diagnosed Graves' patients on antithyroid drugs under 3 months.

Stated time point: newly diagnosed GD, antithyroid drugs for less than 3 months. PBMC-extracted RNA yielded the TCR library. With EDTA tubes as the receptacles, 7.5 to 9.5 milliliters of peripheral blood were drawn. General observations from the study: Segments TRBV28, TRBJ1-2 and TRBJ2-5 showed preferential usage in persistent disease.

Germline loops: CDR1 WNHNN, CDR2 SYGVQD (reference sequence). The CDR3 extends over 16 amino acids. Trimming took 0 bases from V and 3 from J; bases not matched to a gene: 5. This clonotype appeared a single time. As yet, its antigen is unknown. Building the TCR beta libraries relied on iRepertoire HTBI primers, and CDR3 regions underwent Arm-PCR. TCRdb re-called the multiplex PCR reads with MiXCR, one entry per CDR3 protein. This sample has about 310,000 distinct CDR3 sequences, with about a sixth found just once. The source is a female donor with Graves disease. The genes are TRBV10-1 and TRBJ2-4; 7 nucleotides match TRBD2. The material sequenced was peripheral blood mononuclear cells (PBMCs), taken at new diagnosis, from a patient treated with antithyroid drugs. The CDR3 sequence: CASSESTAGIKNIQYF. The CDR3 DNA sequence: TGCGCCAGCAGTGAGTCGACAGCGGGGATCAAAAACATTCAGTACTTC.